The text below deals with one T cell receptor (beta chain). Its antigen is not yet known. No qualities accompany the bases; no much larger clone lies one base away. The data were taken from a study of blood T cell repertoires in COVID-19 (TCRdb year 2020). Background on the whole study: The collaborator samples originated in the United States, Italy and Spain and spanned the acute and convalescent phases of COVID-19. Deeply sampled blood TCRbeta repertoires from subjects exposed to, actively infected with, or recovered from COVID-19 were included in the dataset. Sample metadata almost always included a de-identified subject ID, COVID-19 status, age in years and sex. Where HLA class I and class II types were available, the types were taken from metadata supplied by the sample provider, not from assay-based typing. The material from the prospective study consisted of cDNA or gDNA derived from T cells, B-cell-depleted T cells, or PBMCs. The samples were drawn from the first 160 participants of the ongoing ImmuneRACE study and from roughly 1,300 subjects provided by 6 global collaborators. The repertoires were made available in a free public database intended to serve as a resource for research on the immune response to SARS-CoV-2. The study at large found these results: How much clinical and demographic metadata was included differed by source and by participant, and the metadata was provided uncurated.

CDR1 is given as SGHAT and CDR2 as FQNNGV, both from the germline V gene. V is cut by 2 bases and J by 5 bases, and the space between the germline ends is 12 bases. From its cysteine to its phenylalanine, the CDR3 spans 14 amino acids. Only the CDR3 region is kept as DNA, spanning 42 bases read in frame from base 1. TCRbeta CDR3 regions were amplified from genomic DNA using the immunoSEQ Assay, a bias-controlled multiplex PCR. In the authors' own workflow: Within the assay, amplification of reference gene primers was used to estimate how many nucleated cells each sample contained. Sequence reads were collapsed and filtered to measure the absolute abundance of every unique TCRbeta CDR3 rearrangement. For each sample, productive Simpson clonality was calculated by taking the square root of Simpson's diversity index across productive rearrangements. What TCRdb holds here is the immuneACCESS table cut down to in-frame rearrangements. Part of the clones is not present; checked against another copy, under half of the missing clones reflect an unresolved V gene, and the others are unexplained. V, J and clone size are taken as reported in that table, and D and trimming were inferred from the DNA itself. Here the sample has more than 100,000 clones; more than 70% occur a single time. 1.4% of the sample rests with the top ten.

Collaborating institutions collected whole blood in K2EDTA tubes following their own protocols. For TCRbeta analysis, collaborators shipped samples in one of three forms: frozen whole blood, isolated PBMCs, or DNA extracted from either of those sample types. This clonotype was obtained from a man between 60 and 75 years old with acute or convalescent COVID-19. The source material was peripheral blood. The chain employs TRBV11-2 and TRBJ2-5, with an unclear D gene assignment. CDR3 sequence: CASSLPPTTETQYF. In nucleotide form, the sequence is TGTGCCAGCAGCTTACCTCCCACCACTGAGACCCAGTACTTC.